Below, 5 T cell receptor beta chains from the same sample are listed, as sequenced in a study of blood T cell repertoires in COVID-19 (dated by TCRdb to 2019 to 2021). The library was prepared using the immunoSEQ multiplex PCR assay. Imported from immuneACCESS, the table was reduced by TCRdb to in-frame sequences with V and J called. These copies leave out some clones; in studies compared against another copy, an unresolved V gene accounts for under half, and the cause of the remainder is not known. A total of 95,000 or so clones appear in this sample, roughly 81% of them only once. The ten largest clones take up approximately 4.6% of the sample. The sample consisted of peripheral blood. These receptors were obtained from a man older than 75 with COVID-19, enrolled during active disease.

This clone was counted once. The V call is TRBV6-5, the J call TRBJ1-5, with D unclear. Germline V gene sequence: CDR1 MNHEY, CDR2 SVGAGI. The ends were cut back, 7 bases at V and 0 bases at J, with 7 bases in the middle. The CDR3 is made up of 13 amino acids. The CDR3 coding sequence is TGTGCCAGCAATGCGCATAGCAATCAGCCCCAGCATTTT. Encoded protein: CASNAHSNQPQHF.

V usage is TRBV2 and J usage is TRBJ2-3, with 10 positions matching TRBD2. The germline gives CDR1 SNHLY, CDR2 FYNNEI. The V gene end was trimmed by 6 bases and the J gene end by 4 bases; junction bases not matched to a gene: 7. CDR3 size: 15 residues. The DNA of the CDR3 is TGTGCCAGCAGCACCAGCGGGAGGGGCTCAGATACGCAGTATTTT. Translating it yields CASSTSGRGSDTQYF.

The V gene is TRBV27, the J gene TRBJ2-7; a weak D match, TRBD2 (7 bases). Germline V gene data show CDR1 as MNHEY and CDR2 as SMNVEV (reference sequence). This CDR3 spans 18 amino acids. Deletions cut 0 bases from V and 0 bases from J, with 18 bases between. The CDR3 DNA reads as TGTGCCAGCAGTTTATCTTATGAGGGGGGGCTTCGCTCCTACGAGCAGTACTTC. It is translated as CASSLSYEGGLRSYEQYF.

This chain uses TRBV7-3 with TRBJ2-5; D ambiguous. Germline CDR1 reads SGHTA; CDR2 reads FQGTGA. Trimming pared 2 bases from V and 5 bases from J, leaving 15 bases between. CDR3 length: 15 residues. CDR3 loop: CASSLGLGSSETQYF. In nucleotides, the CDR3 is TGTGCCAGCAGCTTAGGCCTCGGGTCGTCGGAGACCCAGTACTTC.

V is TRBV7-8 and J is TRBJ2-1; 8 nucleotides line up with TRBD2. Looked up from germline, CDR1 is SGHVS and CDR2 is FQNEAQ. The CDR3 contains 15 residues. V gave up 8 bases and J gave up 4 bases; unmatched junction bases: 10. CDR3 protein: CASLLSGSAYNEQFF. The CDR3 DNA reads as TGTGCCAGCTTACTAAGCGGGAGTGCATACAATGAGCAGTTCTTC.